The 30 T cell receptor beta chains listed next were all sequenced from one sample in a study of blood T cell repertoires in COVID-19. Here immunoSEQ multiplex PCR was the method, and the copy in TCRdb shows in-frame clones only, minus some. The repertoire holds 30,000 to 35,000 clones, with approximately 80% as singletons. Source material: peripheral blood. These receptors were collected from a human donor in a cohort sampled during active COVID-19.

This clone was found a few times. The rearrangement uses TRBV6-1 and TRBJ2-2; D call uncertain. This CDR3 is built from 14 residues. Trimming shortened V by 3 bases and J by 7 bases, and 12 bases separated the two germline ends. Germline CDR1 reads MNHNS; CDR2 reads SASEGT. CDR3 sequence reads: CASSEVAFGGELFF. In DNA form, the CDR3 reads TGTGCCAGCAGTGAGGTGGCTTTTGGCGGGGAGCTGTTTTTT.

The rearrangement uses TRBV7-9 and TRBJ1-2, with D possibly TRBD1 on 6 matching bases. Trimming left V 5 bases short and J 3 bases short, with 16 bases between. Germline V CDR1 and CDR2: SEHNR, FQNEAQ (reference sequence). The CDR3 spans 15 residues. CDR3 sequence: CASSARGGDYYGYTF. The CDR3 DNA sequence: TGTGCCAGCAGCGCCCGAGGGGGGGACTACTATGGCTACACCTTC.

The chain links TRBV6-5 to TRBJ1-2; the D is unclear. Germline V gene lookup returns CDR1 MNHEY and CDR2 SVGAGI. Trimming pared 1 base from V and 1 base from J, leaving 10 bases between. The CDR3 consists of 15 residues. CDR3 coding DNA: TGTGCCAGCAGTTACTTGGGGAGGATTAACTATGGCTACACCTTC. This codes for CASSYLGRINYGYTF.

The chain couples TRBV25-1 to TRBJ1-1; D is uncertain. CDR1 is MGHDK, CDR2 SYGVNS, per germline. The V and J ends lost 2 bases and 0 bases respectively, with 7 bases between them. The CDR3 length is 14 residues. The CDR3 DNA sequence: TGTGCCAGCAGTGAAGGCAGATTGAACACTGAAGCTTTCTTT. Translation: CASSEGRLNTEAFF.

This chain uses TRBV28 with TRBJ1-3; no clear D. V lost 5 bases and J 0 bases, leaving 8 bases between the germline ends. The CDR3 contains 14 residues. Germline V gene data show CDR1 as MDHEN and CDR2 as SYDVKM. The CDR3 sequence is CASSDTSSGNTIYF. CDR3 in DNA: TGTGCCAGCAGTGACACCTCCTCTGGAAACACCATATATTTT. Complete variable domain (other parts from reference TRBV28 and TRBJ1-3): DVKVTQSSRYLVKRTGEKVFLECVQDMDHENMFWYRQDPGLGLRLIYFSYDVKMKEKGDIPEGYSVSREKKERFSLILESASTNQTSMYLCASSDTSSGNTIYFGEGSWLTVV.

The rearrangement joins TRBV7-2 to TRBJ1-2, with D maybe TRBD1 (5 bases). The CDR3 covers 16 residues. The V and J ends lost 5 bases and 2 bases respectively, with 18 bases between them. Germline-derived CDR1 and CDR2 are SGHTA and FQGNSA. This chain's CDR3 is CASSHSVGRTNYGYTF. Written as DNA, the CDR3 is TGTGCCAGCAGCCATAGTGTGGGGCGAACCAACTATGGCTACACCTTC.

This chain uses TRBV21-1 with TRBJ2-7; no DNA check was done on the table's D call, TRBD2. TRBV21-1 corresponds to a pseudogene. The CDR3 consists of 14 residues. The chain's CDR3 is CASGRAGGTYEQYF. The CDR3 DNA sequence: TGTGCCAGCGGTCGAGCGGGAGGGACCTACGAGCAGTACTTC.

V usage is TRBV3-1 (or the pseudogene TRBV3-2) and J usage is TRBJ2-1; 8 bases map to TRBD2. Germline values: CDR1 LGHDT, CDR2 YNNKEL (reference sequence). Trimming took 7 bases from V and 8 from J; bases not matched to a gene: 13. This CDR3 region has 15 residues. In nucleotides, the CDR3 is TGTGCCAGCACCCCCCGGGGGGGCGGGAGCTATGAGCAGTTCTTC. Translated: CASTPRGGGSYEQFF.

The chain joins TRBV18 to TRBJ2-4, with TRBD2 matching over 7 bases. Per germline, CDR1 KGHSH and CDR2 LQKENI. Unmatched junction bases numbered 7, after V lost 2 bases and J lost 0 bases. This CDR3 contains 17 residues. The CDR3 DNA is TGTGCCAGCTCACCAATACTAGCGTTCGAAGCCAAAAACATTCAGTACTTC. Its translation is CASSPILAFEAKNIQYF.

CDR3 bases: TGTGCCACCAGTGATCCCAGCGGGAGCTCCTACAATGAGCAGTTCTTC. Encoded protein: CATSDPSGSSYNEQFF. The V gene is TRBV24-1, the J gene TRBJ2-1; 8 nucleotides align to TRBD2. The CDR3 is made up of 16 amino acids. Germline CDR1 KGHDR, CDR2 SFDVKD. V was clipped by 3 bases and J by 0 bases; unmatched bases: 3.

The chain is built from TRBV6-5 and TRBJ2-1; TRBD2 matches 7 bases. The germline V gene has CDR1 MNHEY and CDR2 SVGAGI. V was clipped by 5 bases and J by 5 bases; unmatched bases: 9. CDR3 length: 15 residues. CDR3 nucleotides: TGTGCCAGCAGTCAACTAGCGAGGACTGACAATGAGCAGTTCTTC. It translates to CASSQLARTDNEQFF.

The gene calls are TRBV27 and TRBJ2-3; maybe TRBD1 (6 bases). Per germline, CDR1 MNHEY and CDR2 SMNVEV (reference sequence). The ends were cut back, 2 bases at V and 1 base at J, with 10 bases in the middle. The CDR3 covers 15 residues. The CDR3 region has the DNA TGTGCCAGCAGTTTAGGGCAGGGGCGCACAGATACGCAGTATTTT. Encoded protein: CASSLGQGRTDTQYF.

The chain links TRBV3-1 (or the pseudogene TRBV3-2) to TRBJ2-5; 8 bases fit TRBD2. Germline V CDR1 and CDR2: LGHDT, YNNKEL (reference sequence). Germline trimming cut 0 bases from V and 6 bases from J; bases unmatched to any gene: 21. The CDR3 extends over 20 amino acids. This CDR3 reads CASSQDSPSEVTGGEKTQYF. Here the CDR3 DNA reads TGTGCCAGCAGCCAAGATTCCCCAAGCGAGGTCACGGGAGGGGAGAAGACCCAGTACTTC.

The DNA of the CDR3 is TGTGCCAGCAGCTCCAGGGGGCGGCTGCACCAGCCCCAGCATTTT. This gives the protein CASSSRGRLHQPQHF. The chain is built from TRBV11-2 and TRBJ1-5; 8 positions match TRBD1. The CDR3 sequence is 15 residues long. The trim removed 4 bases at V and 7 bases at J, leaving 9 bases unmatched. Germline V gives CDR1 SGHAT, CDR2 FQNNGV.

The chain recombines TRBV6-2 or TRBV6-3 with TRBJ2-3, with 9 nucleotides matching TRBD2. The CDR3 is 14 amino acids. The junction had 1 base not matched to a gene; V was cut back by 3 bases and J by 3 bases. Germline assignment: CDR1 MNHEY and CDR2 SVGEGT. CDR3 nucleotide sequence: TGTGCCAGCAGTTATACTAGCGGGACAGATACGCAGTATTTT. As protein: CASSYTSGTDTQYF.

This chain joins TRBV6-2 or TRBV6-3 and TRBJ2-2; 7 bases align to TRBD2. V shed 6 bases and J 7 bases; nucleotides not matched to a gene: 8. Germline CDR1 MNHEY, CDR2 SVGEGT. The CDR3 extends over 14 amino acids. CDR3 amino acids: CASSDRGEVGELFF. The CDR3 region has the DNA TGTGCCAGCAGCGACCGGGGGGAGGTCGGGGAGCTGTTTTTT.

A few counts support this clone. The genes are TRBV10-3 and TRBJ1-1, with D maybe TRBD1 (6 bases). Germline lookup yields CDR1 ENHRY and CDR2 SYGVKD. Trimming left V 6 bases short and J 1 base short, with 9 bases between. The CDR3 extends over 13 amino acids. The CDR3 sequence: CAISKQGNTEAFF. The CDR3 DNA reads as TGTGCCATCAGCAAACAGGGGAACACTGAAGCTTTCTTT.

This CDR3 reads CSGGTGSNYGYTF. CDR3 nucleotides: TGCAGCGGCGGGACAGGTTCTAACTATGGCTACACCTTC. J is TRBJ1-2 and V is TRBV29-1; 8 nucleotides line up with TRBD1. The germline V gene has CDR1 SQVTM and CDR2 ANQGSEA. The J segment lost 0 bases and the V segment lost 7 bases, leaving 4 bases of the junction unmatched. There are 13 residues in the CDR3.

This chain uses TRBV19 with TRBJ1-5, with 8 bases fitting TRBD1. V lost 6 bases and J lost 3; bases outside the gene matches: 7. Germline CDR1 LNHDA, CDR2 SQIVND (reference sequence). The CDR3 is made up of 15 amino acids. As DNA, the CDR3 is TGTGCCAGTAGCCTCACAGGGGGTGCCAATCAGCCCCAGCATTTT. It is translated as CASSLTGGANQPQHF.

This CDR3 is CAGAKESVVGNEQFF. DNA for the CDR3: TGTGCCGGAGCGAAGGAGTCGGTAGTCGGCAATGAGCAGTTCTTC. This chain joins TRBV30 and TRBJ2-1, with D hard to call. The V gene lost 8 bases and the J gene lost 6 bases, with 23 bases spanning the gap. Germline CDR1 reads GTSNPN; CDR2 reads SVGIG (reference sequence). There are 15 residues in the CDR3.

The rearrangement links TRBV18 to TRBJ2-7; TRBD2 might be the D (6 bases). Trimming took off 6 bases at V and 7 bases at J, with 19 bases between the two ends. This CDR3 is built from 14 residues. CDR1 is KGHSH and CDR2 is LQKENI in the germline V gene. The chain's CDR3 is CASSPLGGAWEQYF. CDR3 nucleotides: TGTGCCAGCTCCCCTCTGGGAGGTGCATGGGAGCAGTACTTC.

The chain joins TRBV29-1 to TRBJ1-3; 10 bases align to TRBD1. This CDR3 contains 17 residues. Germline loops: CDR1 SQVTM, CDR2 ANQGSEA. Unmatched junction bases numbered 11, after V lost 6 bases and J lost 0 bases. CDR3 sequence reads: CSVRLGTGANSGNTIYF. DNA of the CDR3: TGCAGCGTCCGGCTCGGGACAGGGGCCAACTCTGGAAACACCATATATTTT.

This rearrangement joins TRBV7-9 to TRBJ2-3; 8 positions match TRBD2. The germline V gene has CDR1 SEHNR and CDR2 FQNEAQ (reference sequence). Trimming cost V 3 bases and J 1 base; bases outside gene matches: 6. This CDR3 comprises 16 residues. The CDR3 sequence: CASSLLSGIGTDTQYF. The CDR3 DNA reads as TGTGCCAGCAGCTTGCTTAGCGGGATAGGCACAGATACGCAGTATTTT.

The chain combines TRBV1 with TRBJ2-1; the table's TRBD2 call for D was not verified on the DNA. TRBV1 is a known pseudogene. This CDR3 comprises 18 residues. This CDR3 reads CTSSQVSGGGREGNEQFF. CDR3 bases: TGCACCAGCAGCCAAGTAAGCGGTGGCGGGAGAGAGGGCAATGAGCAGTTCTTC.

This rearrangement joins TRBV7-3 to TRBJ2-1, with 9 bases aligning to TRBD2. The germline V gene encodes CDR1 SGHTA and CDR2 FQGTGA. V lost 2 bases and J lost 10; bases outside the gene matches: 6. The CDR3 covers 14 residues. The CDR3 protein is CASSLGGLAWEQFF. DNA for the CDR3: TGTGCCAGCAGCTTAGGGGGACTAGCCTGGGAGCAGTTCTTC.

There are a few counts of this clone. The rearrangement links TRBV5-5 to TRBJ2-2, with 9 nucleotides matching TRBD1. The CDR3 loop spans 17 amino acids. The germline CDR1 and CDR2 sequences are SGHKS and YYEKEE (reference sequence). J was trimmed by 2 bases and V by 3 bases; bases with no gene match: 8. CDR3 DNA: TGTGCCAGCAGCTATCAAGGACAGGGGAAAAACACCGGGGAGCTGTTTTTT. Protein product: CASSYQGQGKNTGELFF.

The gene calls are TRBV30 and TRBJ2-2; 8 positions match TRBD2. The CDR3 loop spans 15 amino acids. The V and J ends lost 3 bases and 3 bases, in that order; junction bases with no gene match: 6. The germline gives CDR1 GTSNPN, CDR2 SVGIG (reference sequence). CDR3 coding DNA: TGTGCCTGGAGGGCGGGGGGCCACGACACCGGGGAGCTGTTTTTT. Its translation is CAWRAGGHDTGELFF.

The chain employs TRBV7-9 and TRBJ2-7; D may be TRBD1 (6 bases). CDR3 length: 13 residues. Trimming took off 11 bases at V and 0 bases at J, with 14 bases between the two ends. In germline, CDR1 is SEHNR, CDR2 FQNEAQ (reference sequence). In nucleotides, the CDR3 is TGTGCCTGGGGGCGGACCAACTCCTACGAGCAGTACTTC. Its translation: CAWGRTNSYEQYF.

The chain joins TRBV5-8 to TRBJ1-2, with 8 bases lining up with TRBD1. This CDR3 spans 14 amino acids. Germline CDR1 SGHTS, CDR2 YDEGEE. The V segment lost 2 bases and the J segment 6 bases; nucleotides outside the gene matches: 6. The DNA for the CDR3 is TGTGCCAGCAGCTTTACCGGACAGGGCCATGGCTACACCTTC. Its protein is CASSFTGQGHGYTF.

The V and J genes are TRBV5-4 and TRBJ2-3, with 13 bases fitting TRBD2. The CDR3 contains 16 residues. The V and J ends lost 4 bases and 1 base, in that order; junction bases with no gene match: 3. The germline V gene encodes CDR1 SGHNT and CDR2 YYREEE (reference sequence). For the CDR3, the DNA is TGTGCCAGCAGCCAAGGACTAGCGGGGGGCACAGATACGCAGTATTTT. Translating it yields CASSQGLAGGTDTQYF.